The T cell receptor beta chain under discussion was sequenced for a study of OX40 agonist ivuxolimab in advanced cancers. About the study: The group had a mean age of 60 years, ranged from about 20 to 85, and was 75% to 85% male.

Whole-study findings and limits: Both CD4+ and CD8+ T cell populations in blood had undergone clonal expansion by week 6 at 0.1 to 3.0 mg/kg.

Assay: immunoSEQ multiplex PCR; the TCRdb copy retains only in-frame clones and omits some. The table has about 100,000 clones, around 91% seen once; the top ten hold 0.15% to 0.2%. The CDR3 has 15 amino acids. V was shortened by 4 bases and J by 7 bases, with 16 bases between the two germline ends. The germline V gene has CDR1 SGHVS and CDR2 FQNEAQ. With regard to this clone: What it binds is not known.

Material: CD4+ or CD8+ T cells sorted from blood, obtained in a trial of the OX40 agonist ivuxolimab. The gene calls are TRBV7-8 and TRBJ2-2; D uncertain. The TCR sequence derives from an adult with an advanced solid tumor such as melanoma, head and neck, liver or kidney cancer. In DNA form, the CDR3 reads TGTGCCAGCAGCTCAGACGCCGCGATAGGCGGGGAGCTGTTTTTT. Protein product: CASSSDAAIGGELFF.